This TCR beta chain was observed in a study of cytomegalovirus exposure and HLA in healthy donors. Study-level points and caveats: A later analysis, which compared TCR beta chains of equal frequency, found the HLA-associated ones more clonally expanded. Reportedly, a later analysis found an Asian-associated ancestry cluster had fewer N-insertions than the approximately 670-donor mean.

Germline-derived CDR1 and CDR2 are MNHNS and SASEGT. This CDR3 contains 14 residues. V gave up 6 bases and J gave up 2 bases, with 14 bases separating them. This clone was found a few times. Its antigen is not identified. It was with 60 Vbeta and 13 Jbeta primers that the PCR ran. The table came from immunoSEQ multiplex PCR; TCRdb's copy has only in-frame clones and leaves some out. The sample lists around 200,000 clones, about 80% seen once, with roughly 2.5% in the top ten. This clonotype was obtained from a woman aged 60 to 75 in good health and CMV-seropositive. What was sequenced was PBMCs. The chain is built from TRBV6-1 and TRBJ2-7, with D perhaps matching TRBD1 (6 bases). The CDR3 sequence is CASRPTGLTYEQYF. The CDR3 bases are TGTGCCAGCAGACCTACAGGGTTGACCTACGAGCAGTACTTC.